This T cell receptor (beta chain) was found in a study of CD8 T cells in Susac syndrome. Roughly 0.45 to 1 ug RNA was reverse transcribed with random hexamers. By means of immunoSEQ multiplex PCR, TCR beta CDR3 spanning 54 Vbeta and 13 Jbeta underwent amplification. TCRdb itself ran the immunoSEQ multiplex PCR reads through MiXCR, one entry per CDR3 protein. Of around 170,000 distinct CDR3 sequences in the sample, 95% were seen once. V trimming: 4 bases; J trimming: 12 bases; junction bases outside the gene matches: 6. Germline CDR1 and CDR2: MGHRA and YSYEKL. This CDR3 comprises 12 residues. The receptor was derived from a human donor with multiple sclerosis. Material for sequencing was CD8+ T cells from PBMCs. The genes are TRBV4-1 and TRBJ2-1, with 7 nucleotides matching TRBD1. The DNA for the CDR3 is TGCGCCAGCAGCCCGGACAGGAGGAGGCAGTTCTTC. Its protein product is CASSPDRRRQFF.